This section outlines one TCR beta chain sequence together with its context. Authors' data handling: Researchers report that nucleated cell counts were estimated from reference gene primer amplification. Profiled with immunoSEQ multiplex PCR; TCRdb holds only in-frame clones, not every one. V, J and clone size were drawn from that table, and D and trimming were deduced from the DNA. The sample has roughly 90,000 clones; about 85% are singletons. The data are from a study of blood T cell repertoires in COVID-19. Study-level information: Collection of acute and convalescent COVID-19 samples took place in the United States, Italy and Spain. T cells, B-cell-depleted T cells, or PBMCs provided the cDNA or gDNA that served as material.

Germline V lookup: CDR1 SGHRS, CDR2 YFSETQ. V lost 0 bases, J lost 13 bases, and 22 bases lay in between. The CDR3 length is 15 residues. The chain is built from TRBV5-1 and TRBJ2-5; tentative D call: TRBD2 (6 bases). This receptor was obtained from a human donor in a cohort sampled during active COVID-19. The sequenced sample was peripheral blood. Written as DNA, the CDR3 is TGCGCCAGCAGCTTGGACCCCGGCCTAGCGCGGAGGGTGTACTTC. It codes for CASSLDPGLARRVYF.